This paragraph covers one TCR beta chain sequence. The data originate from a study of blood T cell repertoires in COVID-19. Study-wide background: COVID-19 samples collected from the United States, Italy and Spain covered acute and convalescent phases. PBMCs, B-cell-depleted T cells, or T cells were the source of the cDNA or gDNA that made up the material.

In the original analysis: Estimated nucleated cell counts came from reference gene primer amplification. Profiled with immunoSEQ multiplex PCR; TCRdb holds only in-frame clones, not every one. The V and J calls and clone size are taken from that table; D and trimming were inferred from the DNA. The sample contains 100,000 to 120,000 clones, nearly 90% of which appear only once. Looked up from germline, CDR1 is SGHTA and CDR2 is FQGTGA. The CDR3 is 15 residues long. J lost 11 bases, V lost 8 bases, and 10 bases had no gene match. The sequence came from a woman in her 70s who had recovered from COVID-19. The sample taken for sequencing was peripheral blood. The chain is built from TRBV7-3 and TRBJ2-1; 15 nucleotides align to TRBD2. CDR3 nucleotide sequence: TGTGCCAGCTTACTCCAAGGGACTAGCGGGGGGAAGCAGTTCTTC. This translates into CASLLQGTSGGKQFF.